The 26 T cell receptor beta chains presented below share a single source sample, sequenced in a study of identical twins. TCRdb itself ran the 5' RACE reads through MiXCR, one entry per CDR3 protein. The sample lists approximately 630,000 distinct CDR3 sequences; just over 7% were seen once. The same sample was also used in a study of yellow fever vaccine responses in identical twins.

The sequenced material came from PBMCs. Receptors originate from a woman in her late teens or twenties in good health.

The CDR3 coding sequence is TGTGCCAGCAACGGGAATAATTCACCCCTCCACTTT. This encodes CASNGNNSPLHF. The chain links TRBV6-1 to TRBJ1-6; D not certain. There are 12 residues in the CDR3. Trimming removed 7 bases at V and 5 bases at J, with 6 bases between. In germline, CDR1 is MNHNS, CDR2 SASEGT.

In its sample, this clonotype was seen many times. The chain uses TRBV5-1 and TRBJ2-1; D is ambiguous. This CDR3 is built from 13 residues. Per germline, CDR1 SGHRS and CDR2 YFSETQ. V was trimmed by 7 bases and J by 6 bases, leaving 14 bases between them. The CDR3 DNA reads TGCGCCAGCGGAGCATTACCCCTCAATGAGCAGTTCTTC. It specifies CASGALPLNEQFF.

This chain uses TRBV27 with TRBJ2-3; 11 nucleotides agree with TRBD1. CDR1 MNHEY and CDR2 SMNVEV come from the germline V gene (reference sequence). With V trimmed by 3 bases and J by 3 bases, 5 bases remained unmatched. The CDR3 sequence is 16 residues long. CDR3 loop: CASSLYGQGATDTQYF. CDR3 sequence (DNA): TGTGCCAGCAGTTTGTACGGACAGGGGGCAACAGATACGCAGTATTTT.

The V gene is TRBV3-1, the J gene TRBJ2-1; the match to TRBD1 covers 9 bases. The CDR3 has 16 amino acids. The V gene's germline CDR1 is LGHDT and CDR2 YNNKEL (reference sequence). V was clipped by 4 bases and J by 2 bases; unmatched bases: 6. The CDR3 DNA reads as TGTGCCAGCAGCCCTACCGGGACAGGGACCTACAATGAGCAGTTCTTC. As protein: CASSPTGTGTYNEQFF.

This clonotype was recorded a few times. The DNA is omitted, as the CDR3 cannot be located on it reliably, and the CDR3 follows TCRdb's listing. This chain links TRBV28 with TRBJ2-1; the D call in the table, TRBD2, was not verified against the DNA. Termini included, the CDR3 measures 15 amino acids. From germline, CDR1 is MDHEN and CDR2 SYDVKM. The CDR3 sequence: CASILGAGQYNEQFF.

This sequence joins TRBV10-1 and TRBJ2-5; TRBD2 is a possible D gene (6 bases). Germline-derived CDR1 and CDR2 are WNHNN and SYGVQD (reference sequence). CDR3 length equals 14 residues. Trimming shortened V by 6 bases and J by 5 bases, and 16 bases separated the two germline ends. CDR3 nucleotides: TGCGCCAGCAGCACCGGGACTCCGCGTGAGACCCAGTACTTC. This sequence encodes CASSTGTPRETQYF.

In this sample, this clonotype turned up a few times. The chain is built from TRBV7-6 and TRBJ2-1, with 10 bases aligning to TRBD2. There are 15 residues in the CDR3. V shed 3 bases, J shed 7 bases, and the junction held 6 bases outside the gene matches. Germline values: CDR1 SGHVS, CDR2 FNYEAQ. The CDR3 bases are TGTGCCAGCAGCTTTAATCCTAGCGGGGGTAATGAGCAGTTCTTC. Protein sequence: CASSFNPSGGNEQFF.

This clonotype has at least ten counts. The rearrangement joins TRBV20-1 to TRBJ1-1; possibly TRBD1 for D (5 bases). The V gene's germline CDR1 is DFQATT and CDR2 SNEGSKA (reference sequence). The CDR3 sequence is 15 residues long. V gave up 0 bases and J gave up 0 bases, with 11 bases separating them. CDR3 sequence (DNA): TGCAGTGCTAGAGAGGGGCAAAGAATGAACACTGAAGCTTTCTTT. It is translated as CSAREGQRMNTEAFF.

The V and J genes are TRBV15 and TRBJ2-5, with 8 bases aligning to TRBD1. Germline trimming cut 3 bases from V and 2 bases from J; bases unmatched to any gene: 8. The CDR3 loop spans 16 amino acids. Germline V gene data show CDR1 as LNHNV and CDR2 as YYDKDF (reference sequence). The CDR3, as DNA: TGTGCCACCAGCAGCCTCGGGACAGGACATCAAGAGACCCAGTACTTC. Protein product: CATSSLGTGHQETQYF.

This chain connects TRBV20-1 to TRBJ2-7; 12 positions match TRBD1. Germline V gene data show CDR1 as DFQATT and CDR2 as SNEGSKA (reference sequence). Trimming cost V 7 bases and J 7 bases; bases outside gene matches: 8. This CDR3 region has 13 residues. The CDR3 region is CSGTGQGAEEQYV. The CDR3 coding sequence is TGCAGTGGGACGGGACAGGGGGCCGAAGAGCAGTACGTC.

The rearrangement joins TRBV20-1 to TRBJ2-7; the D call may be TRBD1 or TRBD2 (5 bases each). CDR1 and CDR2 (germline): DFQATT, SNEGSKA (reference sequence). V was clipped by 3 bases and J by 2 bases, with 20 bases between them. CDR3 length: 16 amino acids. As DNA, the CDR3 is TGCAGTGCTAGGTCTCGTTTGGGGGATGGAGCCTACGAGCAGTACGTC. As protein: CSARSRLGDGAYEQYV.

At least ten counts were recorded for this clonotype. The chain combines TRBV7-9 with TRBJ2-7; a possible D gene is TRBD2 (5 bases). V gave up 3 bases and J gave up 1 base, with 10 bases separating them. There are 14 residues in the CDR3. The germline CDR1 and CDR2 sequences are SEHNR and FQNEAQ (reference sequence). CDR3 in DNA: TGTGCCAGCAGCTTGGGGAGTGGGTCCTACGAGCAGTACTTC. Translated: CASSLGSGSYEQYF.

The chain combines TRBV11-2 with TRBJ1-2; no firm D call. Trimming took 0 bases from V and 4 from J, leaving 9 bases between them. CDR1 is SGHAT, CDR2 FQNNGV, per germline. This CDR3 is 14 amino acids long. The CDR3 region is CASSLDRSSYGYTF. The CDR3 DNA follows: TGTGCCAGCAGCTTAGATAGGTCTAGCTATGGCTACACCTTC.

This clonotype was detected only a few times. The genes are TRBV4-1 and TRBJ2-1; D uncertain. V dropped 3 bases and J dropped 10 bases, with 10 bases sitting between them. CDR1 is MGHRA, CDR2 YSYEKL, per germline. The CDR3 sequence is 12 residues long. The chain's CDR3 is CASSHEPREQFF. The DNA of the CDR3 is TGCGCCAGCAGCCACGAACCCCGAGAGCAGTTCTTC.

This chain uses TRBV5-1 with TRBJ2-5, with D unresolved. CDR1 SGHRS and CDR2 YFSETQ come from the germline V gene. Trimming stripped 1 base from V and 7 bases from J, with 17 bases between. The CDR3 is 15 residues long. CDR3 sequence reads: CASSLPGTTELTQYF. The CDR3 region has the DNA TGCGCCAGCAGCTTGCCCGGTACCACAGAGTTGACCCAGTACTTC.

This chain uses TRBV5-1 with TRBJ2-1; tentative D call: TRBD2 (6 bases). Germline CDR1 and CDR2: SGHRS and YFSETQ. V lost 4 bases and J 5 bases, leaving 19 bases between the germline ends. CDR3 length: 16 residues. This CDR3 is CASSPALLAFDNEQFF. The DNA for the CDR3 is TGCGCCAGCAGCCCCGCGCTACTAGCTTTTGACAATGAGCAGTTCTTC.

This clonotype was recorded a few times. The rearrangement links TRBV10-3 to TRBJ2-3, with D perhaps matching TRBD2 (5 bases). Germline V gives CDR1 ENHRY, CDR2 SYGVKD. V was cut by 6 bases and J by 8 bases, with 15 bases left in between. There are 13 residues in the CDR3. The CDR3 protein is CAISESRDGTQYF. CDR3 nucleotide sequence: TGTGCCATCAGCGAGAGCCGGGATGGTACGCAGTATTTT.

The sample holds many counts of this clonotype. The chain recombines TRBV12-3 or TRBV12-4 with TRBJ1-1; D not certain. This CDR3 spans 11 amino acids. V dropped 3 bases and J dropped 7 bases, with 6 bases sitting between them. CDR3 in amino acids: CASSFGSEAFF. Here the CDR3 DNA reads TGTGCCAGCAGTTTTGGCAGTGAAGCTTTCTTT.

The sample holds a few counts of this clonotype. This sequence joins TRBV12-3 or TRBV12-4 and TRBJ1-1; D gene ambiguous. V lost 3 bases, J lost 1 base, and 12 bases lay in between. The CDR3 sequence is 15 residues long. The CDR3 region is CASSLQALSNTEAFF. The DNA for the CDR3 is TGTGCCAGCAGTTTGCAGGCGCTCTCGAACACTGAAGCTTTCTTT.

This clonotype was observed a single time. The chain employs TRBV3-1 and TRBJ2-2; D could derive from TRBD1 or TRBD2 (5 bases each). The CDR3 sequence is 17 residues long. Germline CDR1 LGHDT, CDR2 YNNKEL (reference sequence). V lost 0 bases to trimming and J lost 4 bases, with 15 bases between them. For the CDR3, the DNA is TGTGCCAGCAGCCAAGAGATTTGGGGACCGGGCACCGGGGAGCTGTTTTTT. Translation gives CASSQEIWGPGTGELFF.

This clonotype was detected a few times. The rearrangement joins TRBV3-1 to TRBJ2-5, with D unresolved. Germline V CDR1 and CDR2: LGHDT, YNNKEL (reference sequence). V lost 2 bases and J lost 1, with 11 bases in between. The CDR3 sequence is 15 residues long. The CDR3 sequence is CASSQSLAFQETQYF. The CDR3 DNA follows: TGTGCCAGCAGCCAAAGTCTGGCATTCCAAGAGACCCAGTACTTC.

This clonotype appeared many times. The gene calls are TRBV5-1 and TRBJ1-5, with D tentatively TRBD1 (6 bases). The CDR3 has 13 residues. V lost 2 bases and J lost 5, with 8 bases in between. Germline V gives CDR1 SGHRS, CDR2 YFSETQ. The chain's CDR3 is CASSLYRDQPQHF. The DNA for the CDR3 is TGCGCCAGCAGCTTATACAGGGATCAGCCCCAGCATTTT.

CDR3 coding DNA: TGTGCCAGCAGCTTGCGGACATCGTACGAGCAGTACGTC. Protein: CASSLRTSYEQYV. V is TRBV5-5 and J is TRBJ2-7, with D tentatively TRBD1 (5 bases). The CDR3 length is 13 residues. The ends were cut back, 1 base at V and 4 bases at J, with 9 bases in the middle. CDR1 and CDR2 (germline): SGHKS, YYEKEE (reference sequence).

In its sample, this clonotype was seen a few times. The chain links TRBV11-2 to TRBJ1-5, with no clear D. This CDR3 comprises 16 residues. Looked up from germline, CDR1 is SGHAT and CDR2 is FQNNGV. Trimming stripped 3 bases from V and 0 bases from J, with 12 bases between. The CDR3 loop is CASSLPLSPSNQPQHF. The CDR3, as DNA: TGTGCCAGCAGCTTGCCTTTGTCGCCTAGCAATCAGCCCCAGCATTTT.

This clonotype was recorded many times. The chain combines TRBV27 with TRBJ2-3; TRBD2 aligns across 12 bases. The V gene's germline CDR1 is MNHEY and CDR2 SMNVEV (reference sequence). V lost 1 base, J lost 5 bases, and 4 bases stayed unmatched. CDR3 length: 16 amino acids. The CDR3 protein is CASSLLTSGGVDTQYF. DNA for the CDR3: TGTGCCAGCAGTTTATTGACTAGCGGGGGCGTAGATACGCAGTATTTT.

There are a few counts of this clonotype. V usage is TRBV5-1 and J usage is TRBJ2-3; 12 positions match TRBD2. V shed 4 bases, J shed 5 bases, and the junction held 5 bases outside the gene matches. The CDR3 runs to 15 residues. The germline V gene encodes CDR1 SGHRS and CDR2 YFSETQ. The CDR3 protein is CASSPLAGGIDTQYF. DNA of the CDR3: TGCGCCAGCAGCCCCCTAGCGGGGGGGATAGATACGCAGTATTTT.